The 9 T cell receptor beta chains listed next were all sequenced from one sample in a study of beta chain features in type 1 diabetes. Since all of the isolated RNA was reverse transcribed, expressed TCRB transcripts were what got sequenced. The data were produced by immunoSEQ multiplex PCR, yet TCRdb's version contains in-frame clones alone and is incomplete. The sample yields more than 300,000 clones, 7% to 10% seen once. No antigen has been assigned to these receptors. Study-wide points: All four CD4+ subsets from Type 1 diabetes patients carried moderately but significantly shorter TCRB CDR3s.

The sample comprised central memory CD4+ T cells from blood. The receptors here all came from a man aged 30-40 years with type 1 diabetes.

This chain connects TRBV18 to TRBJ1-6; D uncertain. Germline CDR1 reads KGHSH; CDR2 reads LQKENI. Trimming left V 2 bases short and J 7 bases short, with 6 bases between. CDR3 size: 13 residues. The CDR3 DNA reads TGTGCCAGCTCACCAGACGGGAATTCACCCCTCCACTTT. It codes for CASSPDGNSPLHF.

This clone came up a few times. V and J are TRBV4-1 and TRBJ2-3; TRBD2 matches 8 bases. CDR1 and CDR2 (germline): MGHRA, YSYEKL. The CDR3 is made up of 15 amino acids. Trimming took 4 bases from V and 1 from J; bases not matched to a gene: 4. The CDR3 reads CASSLDGGGTDTQYF. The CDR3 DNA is TGCGCCAGCAGCCTGGACGGGGGGGGCACAGATACGCAGTATTTT.

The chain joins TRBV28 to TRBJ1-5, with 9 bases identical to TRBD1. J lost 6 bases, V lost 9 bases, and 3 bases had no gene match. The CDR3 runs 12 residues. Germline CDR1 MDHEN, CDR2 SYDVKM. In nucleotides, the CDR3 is TGTGCCAGTGGACAGGGGCGTCAGCCCCAGCATTTT. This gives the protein CASGQGRQPQHF.

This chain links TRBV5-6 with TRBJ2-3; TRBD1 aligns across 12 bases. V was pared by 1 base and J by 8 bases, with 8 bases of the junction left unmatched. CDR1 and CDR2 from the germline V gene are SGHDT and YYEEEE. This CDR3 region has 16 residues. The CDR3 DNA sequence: TGTGCCAGCAGCTTGTTTTCCGGGACAGGGGGCTTTACGCAGTATTTT. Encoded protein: CASSLFSGTGGFTQYF. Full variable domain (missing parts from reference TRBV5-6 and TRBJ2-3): DAGVTQSPTHLIKTRGQQVTLRCSPKSGHDTVSWYQQALGQGPQFIFQYYEEEERQRGNFPDRFSGHQFPNYSSELNVNALLLGDSALYLCASSLFSGTGGFTQYFGPGTRLTVL.

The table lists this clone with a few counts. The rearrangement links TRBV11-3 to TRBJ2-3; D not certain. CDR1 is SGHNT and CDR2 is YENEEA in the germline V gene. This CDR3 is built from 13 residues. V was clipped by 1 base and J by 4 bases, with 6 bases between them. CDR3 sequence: CASSLAIADTQYF. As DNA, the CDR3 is TGTGCCAGCAGCTTAGCTATCGCAGATACGCAGTATTTT.

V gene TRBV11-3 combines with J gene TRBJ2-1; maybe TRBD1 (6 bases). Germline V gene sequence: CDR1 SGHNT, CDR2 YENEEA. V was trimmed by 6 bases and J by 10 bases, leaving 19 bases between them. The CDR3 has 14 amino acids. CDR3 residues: CASRTISEGDEQFF. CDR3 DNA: TGTGCCAGCAGAACTATTTCTGAGGGGGACGAGCAGTTCTTC. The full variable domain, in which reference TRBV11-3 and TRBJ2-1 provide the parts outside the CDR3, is EAGVVQSPRYKIIEKKQPVAFWCNPISGHNTLYWYLQNLGQGPELLIRYENEEAVDDSQLPKDRFSAERLKGVDSTLKIQPAELGDSAVYLCASRTISEGDEQFFGPGTRLTVL.

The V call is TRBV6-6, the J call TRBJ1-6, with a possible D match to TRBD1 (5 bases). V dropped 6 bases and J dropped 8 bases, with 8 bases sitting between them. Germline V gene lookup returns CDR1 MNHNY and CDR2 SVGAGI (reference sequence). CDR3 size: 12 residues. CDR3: CASRLGDSPLHF. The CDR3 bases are TGTGCCAGCAGATTGGGGGATTCACCCCTCCACTTT.

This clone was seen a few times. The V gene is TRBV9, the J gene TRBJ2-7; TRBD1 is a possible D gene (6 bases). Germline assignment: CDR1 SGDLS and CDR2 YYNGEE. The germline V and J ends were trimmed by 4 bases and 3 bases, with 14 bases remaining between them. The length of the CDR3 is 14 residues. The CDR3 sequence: CASSSTGTHYEQYF. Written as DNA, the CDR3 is TGTGCCAGCAGCAGTACCGGGACACACTACGAGCAGTACTTC.

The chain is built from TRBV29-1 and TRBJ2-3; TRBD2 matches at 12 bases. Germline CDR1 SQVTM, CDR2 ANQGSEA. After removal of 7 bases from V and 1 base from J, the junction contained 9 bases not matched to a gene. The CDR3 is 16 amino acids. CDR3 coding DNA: TGCAGCGGTGTTTCTAGCGGGGGGGCGGGCACAGATACGCAGTATTTT. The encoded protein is CSGVSSGGAGTDTQYF.